This TCR beta chain appears in the sequencing data of a study of tumor-infiltrating lymphocytes in primary liver carcinoma. At the level of the study: By surgical resection, the patients were treated for their primary liver carcinoma. In every tissue type, samples returned a similar yield of roughly 3.65 to 8 million productive TCRbeta reads. Findings and limits, study-wide: Tumor-blood pairs (like tumor-adjacent pairs) overlapped less than tumor region pairs did.

Total RNA (roughly 530 ng) served as template for TCR beta cDNA synthesis primed by a constant-region primer. Slightly modified ARM-PCR with three nested multiplex PCR rounds yielded TCR beta libraries. The first two PCR rounds used TRBV1-TRBV30 forward primers with a C-beta reverse primer, 10 cycles each. TCRdb processed the multiplex PCR reads anew with MiXCR; each CDR3 protein has one entry. The sample shows about 310,000 distinct CDR3 sequences, roughly 60% of them seen only once. For this clonotype: The antigen remains unidentified. A read error may produce the germline difference seen at one junction end.

This CDR3 has 15 amino acids. Per the germline V gene, CDR1 is SGHDN and CDR2 is FVKESK. Unsorted whole blood supplied the RNA, and germline DNA was extracted too. Donors were untreated and chronically infected with HBV. The receptor was isolated from a woman aged 25 to 45 with primary liver carcinoma and hepatitis B virus infection. Material: peripheral blood. The genes are TRBV14 and TRBJ1-4; D might be TRBD1 (5 bases). The CDR3 reads CASSQGHRRNEKLFF. DNA of the CDR3: TGTGCCAGCAGCCAAGGCCACAGGCGGAATGAAAAACTCTTTTTT.